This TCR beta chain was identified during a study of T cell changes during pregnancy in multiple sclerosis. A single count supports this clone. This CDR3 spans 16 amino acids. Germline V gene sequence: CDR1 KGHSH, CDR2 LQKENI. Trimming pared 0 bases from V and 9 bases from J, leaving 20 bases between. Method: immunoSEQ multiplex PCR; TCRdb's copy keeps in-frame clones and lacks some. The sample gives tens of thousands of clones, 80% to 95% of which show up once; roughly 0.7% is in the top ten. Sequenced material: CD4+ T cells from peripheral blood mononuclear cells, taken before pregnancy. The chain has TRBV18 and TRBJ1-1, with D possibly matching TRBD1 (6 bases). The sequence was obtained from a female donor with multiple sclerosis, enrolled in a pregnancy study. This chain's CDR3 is CASSPPSPRGGTQAFF. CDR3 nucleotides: TGTGCCAGCTCACCACCGAGTCCAAGGGGGGGTACTCAAGCTTTCTTT. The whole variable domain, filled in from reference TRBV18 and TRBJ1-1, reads NAGVMQNPRHLVRRRGQEARLRCSPMKGHSHVYWYRQLPEEGLKFMVYLQKENIIDESGMPKERFSAEFPKEGPSILRIQQVVRGDSAAYFCASSPPSPRGGTQAFFGQGTRLTVV.